This T cell receptor beta chain was identified in a study of T-cell memory formation after mild COVID-19. Study details: The study found TCR clusters largely donor specific. Overall study findings and caveats: Among clones contracting day 15 to 85, CD4/CD8 was balanced, whereas later expanders leaned CD4+. Cross-reactive memory appears to have joined, as suggested by some responding clones showing up in pre-infection memory.

Germline V gene sequence: CDR1 SGHDT, CDR2 YYEEEE. The length of the CDR3 is 16 residues. Germline trimming cut 6 bases from V and 0 bases from J; bases unmatched to any gene: 10. The TCR alpha and TCR beta cDNA libraries, bearing sample barcodes and UMIs, were generated by 5'RACE using constant-segment primers. MiXCR, applied by TCRdb to the 5' RACE reads, yields one record per CDR3 protein. The sample contains 270,000 or so distinct CDR3 sequences, 15% to 20% of which appear only once. This clonotype was counted a few times. Its antigen is unknown. Sequencing used PBMCs or a T cell subset sorted from them (not recorded which). This sequence originates from a man younger than 35 who had mild COVID-19 (a few samples of this study predate the infection). Cell type and time point are not known. V and J are TRBV5-6 and TRBJ2-7; TRBD1 matches at 9 bases. This chain's CDR3 is CASTRRTGVGSYEQYF. CDR3 bases: TGTGCCAGCACTCGGAGGACAGGGGTAGGCTCCTACGAGCAGTACTTC. Using reference TRBV5-6 and TRBJ2-7 for the parts outside the CDR3, the full variable domain is DAGVTQSPTHLIKTRGQQVTLRCSPKSGHDTVSWYQQALGQGPQFIFQYYEEEERQRGNFPDRFSGHQFPNYSSELNVNALLLGDSALYLCASTRRTGVGSYEQYFGPGTRLTVT.